This T cell receptor (beta chain) appears in the sequencing data of a study of regulatory T cells in long-lasting Graves disease. The study, taken as a whole, reports: Patients with persistent disease shared some 3,000 public clonotypes, outpacing the roughly 1,000 shared by new patients.

CDR1 is SGDLS, CDR2 YYNGEE, per germline. This CDR3 region has 15 residues. The V end lost 0 bases, the J end lost 1 base, and 9 bases lay between the germline ends. This clonotype was counted between two and nine times. The target antigen is unknown. Arm-PCR of CDR3 regions with iRepertoire HTBI primers generated TCR beta libraries. TCRdb re-called the multiplex PCR reads through MiXCR, storing one row per CDR3 protein. The sample holds 420,000 or so distinct CDR3 sequences, 16% seen once. Noted time point: newly diagnosed GD, antithyroid drugs for less than 3 months. RNA extracted from PBMCs served as the sequencing template. These sequences were also reported in another study, on T cells in Graves' hyperthyroidism and ophthalmopathy.

The chain has TRBV9 and TRBJ2-3, with TRBD2 as a possible D gene (6 bases). The origin of this receptor is a young woman with Graves disease. Source: peripheral blood mononuclear cells (PBMCs), taken at new diagnosis, from a patient treated with antithyroid drugs. The CDR3 sequence: CASSVGSSGTDTQYF. The CDR3, as DNA: TGTGCCAGCAGCGTAGGTTCTAGCGGCACAGATACGCAGTATTTT.